This is a list of T cell receptor beta chains from one sample in a study of response to subunit inactivated influenza vaccine. TCRdb redid the calling of the RT-PCR reads with MiXCR, one entry per CDR3 protein. The sample has 300,000 to 350,000 distinct CDR3 sequences; 21% are singletons. This material consisted of PBMCs from blood, taken roughly 20 months after vaccination. The source is a man aged 45 to 70 who received an inactivated influenza vaccine. Both conserved end residues are part of each CDR3. The D gene is left open where the match is weak. Size is omitted from some rows. Given values are once, few, many or a class for expanded clones.

few | 16 | TRBJ1-2 | TRBD1 | TRBV4-3 | CASSGRPGTVNYGYTF | TGCGCCAGCAGCGGGCGCCCCGGGACAGTTAACTATGGCTACACCTTC
few | 16 | TRBJ1-4 | TRBD1 | TRBV30 | CAWSVLNRGRDEKLFF | TGTGCCTGGAGTGTACTGAACAGGGGGAGAGATGAAAAACTGTTTTTT
. | 13 | TRBJ1-1 | . | TRBV12-3/TRBV12-4 | CASSPRANTEAFF | TGTGCCAGCAGTCCCAGGGCGAACACTGAAGCTTTCTTT
once | 17 | TRBJ2-7 | TRBD1 | TRBV23-1 | CASSHQGTGRKLDEQYF | TGCGCCAGCAGTCACCAAGGGACAGGGCGTAAACTCGACGAGCAGTACTTC
many | 14 | TRBJ1-3 | . | TRBV18 | CASSPPGLRNTIYF | TGTGCCAGCTCACCACCTGGACTCCGAAACACCATATATTTT
few | 18 | TRBJ2-5 | TRBD2 | TRBV5-1 | CASRRGLAGNPAQETQYF | TGCGCCAGCAGAAGGGGACTAGCGGGAAACCCAGCCCAAGAGACCCAGTACTTC
few | 16 | TRBJ2-1 | TRBD1 | TRBV12-3/TRBV12-4 | CASRARRGQGFNEQFF | TGTGCCAGCAGGGCCCGAAGGGGGCAGGGTTTCAATGAGCAGTTCTTC
. | 12 | TRBJ2-3 | . | TRBV10-1 | CASGHSTDTQYF | TGCGCCAGCGGACACAGCACAGATACGCAGTATTTT
many | 16 | TRBJ1-5 | TRBD1 | TRBV20-1 | CSARVGRGYSNQPQHF | TGCAGTGCTAGAGTGGGCAGGGGGTATAGCAATCAGCCCCAGCATTTT
. | 19 | TRBJ2-1 | TRBD2 | TRBV28 | CASTPLGTGTGAGGNEQFF | TGTGCCAGCACCCCTCTAGGGACTGGGACTGGGGCGGGAGGGAATGAGCAGTTCTTC
many | 14 | TRBJ1-1 | . | TRBV5-1 | CASSLGADGPEAFF | TGCGCCAGCAGCTTGGGGGCGGACGGCCCTGAAGCTTTCTTT
many | 14 | TRBJ1-3 | TRBD1 | TRBV20-1 | CSATRDSSGNTIYF | TGCAGTGCGACCCGGGACAGCTCTGGAAACACCATATATTTT
. | 15 | TRBJ2-3 | TRBD1 | TRBV9 | CASSAQGAHTDTQYF | TGTGCCAGCAGCGCTCAGGGGGCCCACACAGATACGCAGTATTTT
few | 17 | TRBJ1-2 | . | TRBV27 | CASRNTGGEQALRGYTF | TGTGCCAGCAGAAATACCGGTGGGGAACAGGCGCTTCGGGGCTACACCTTC
. | 18 | TRBJ2-1 | TRBD2 | TRBV6-2/TRBV6-3 | CASSTGTSGRGSYNEQFF | TGTGCCAGCAGCACCGGGACTAGCGGGAGGGGATCCTACAATGAGCAGTTCTTC
few | 14 | TRBJ2-1 | . | TRBV6-2/TRBV6-3 | CASKGGSRMFGQFF | TGTGCCAGCAAGGGTGGGAGTAGGATGTTTGGGCAGTTCTTC
. | 10 | TRBJ2-5 | . | TRBV7-6 | CAPYQETQYF | TGTGCCCCCTACCAAGAGACCCAGTACTTC
. | 14 | TRBJ1-5 | . | TRBV12-3/TRBV12-4 | CASSLEGVNQPQHF | TGTGCCAGCAGTTTAGAGGGGGTCAATCAGCCCCAGCATTTT
. | 16 | TRBJ2-3 | . | TRBV24-1 | CATSDQRAAHTDTQYF | TGTGCCACCAGTGACCAAAGGGCAGCACACACAGATACGCAGTATTTT
few | 13 | TRBJ1-1 | . | TRBV7-9 | CASSLGRRAEAFF | TGTGCCAGCAGCTTAGGGAGGCGGGCTGAAGCTTTCTTT
few | 13 | TRBJ1-1 | . | TRBV12-3/TRBV12-4 | CASIDRRNTEAFF | TGTGCCAGCATTGACAGGAGGAACACTGAAGCTTTCTTT
. | 11 | TRBJ2-1 | . | TRBV20-1 | CSARGHHEQFF | TGCAGTGCTAGGGGCCACCATGAGCAGTTCTTC
few | 17 | TRBJ2-5 | TRBD2 | TRBV4-3 | CASSRTLAGGPSETQYF | TGCGCCAGCAGCCGCACCCTAGCGGGAGGGCCCTCCGAGACCCAGTACTTC
. | 15 | TRBJ2-3 | TRBD2 | TRBV20-1 | CSAKRLAGGTDTQYF | TGCAGTGCTAAACGACTAGCGGGTGGTACAGATACGCAGTATTTT
few | 13 | TRBJ1-6 | . | TRBV7-9 | CASSLLGDSPLHF | TGTGCCAGCAGCTTACTTGGTGATTCACCCCTCCACTTT
. | 16 | TRBJ2-7 | TRBD2 | TRBV4-3 | CASSQGLAGGSYEQYF | TGCGCCAGCAGCCAAGGTCTAGCGGGAGGTTCCTACGAGCAGTACTTC
. | 13 | TRBJ1-4 | . | TRBV5-1 | CASSLNFGEKLFF | TGCGCCAGCAGCTTGAATTTTGGTGAAAAACTGTTTTTT
many | 15 | TRBJ2-2 | . | TRBV6-1 | CASRRRTANTGELFF | TGTGCCAGCAGACGAAGGACAGCGAACACCGGGGAGCTGTTTTTT
few | 12 | TRBJ2-7 | . | TRBV28 | CASSLRRVEQYF | TGTGCCAGCAGTTTAAGGAGAGTCGAGCAGTACTTC
. | 12 | TRBJ1-1 | . | TRBV12-3/TRBV12-4 | CASSYGSFEAFF | TGTGCCAGCAGCTACGGATCCTTTGAAGCTTTCTTT
. | 15 | TRBJ2-7 | TRBD1 | TRBV5-1 | CASSLPGTGTYEQYF | TGCGCCAGCAGCTTGCCCGGGACAGGGACCTACGAGCAGTACTTC
few | 15 | TRBJ1-5 | TRBD1 | TRBV28 | CASSSPGTGRQPQHF | TGTGCCAGCAGTTCCCCAGGGACAGGGCGTCAGCCCCAGCATTTT
few | 13 | TRBJ2-2 | . | TRBV12-3/TRBV12-4 | CASSSRVAGELFF | TGTGCCAGCAGTTCCAGGGTCGCCGGGGAGCTGTTTTTT
many | 14 | TRBJ1-1 | TRBD1 | TRBV19 | CASSDRGRGTEAFF | TGTGCCAGTAGTGACAGGGGGCGCGGCACTGAAGCTTTCTTT
few | 15 | TRBJ1-5 | TRBD1 | TRBV5-8 | CASSLVGTENQPQHF | TGTGCCAGCAGCTTGGTCGGGACAGAGAATCAGCCCCAGCATTTT
. | 16 | TRBJ2-5 | TRBD2 | TRBV5-1 | CASSLAVGLAGETQYF | TGCGCCAGCAGCTTGGCGGTCGGACTAGCGGGAGAGACCCAGTACTTC
. | 16 | TRBJ2-3 | TRBD1 | TRBV7-9 | CASSPQGQGVADTQYF | TGTGCCAGCAGCCCGCAGGGACAGGGGGTTGCAGATACGCAGTATTTT
. | 14 | TRBJ1-3 | . | TRBV27 | CASSPSGARNTIYF | TGTGCCAGCAGTCCCTCCGGTGCGCGAAACACCATATATTTT